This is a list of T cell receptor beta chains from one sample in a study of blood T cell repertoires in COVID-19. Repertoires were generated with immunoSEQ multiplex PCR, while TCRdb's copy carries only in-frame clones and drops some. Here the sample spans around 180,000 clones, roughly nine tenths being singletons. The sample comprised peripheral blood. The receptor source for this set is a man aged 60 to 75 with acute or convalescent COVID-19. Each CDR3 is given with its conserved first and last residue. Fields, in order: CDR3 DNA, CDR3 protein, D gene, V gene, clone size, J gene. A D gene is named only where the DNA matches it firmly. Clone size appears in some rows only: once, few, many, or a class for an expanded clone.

cdr3_nt: TGTGCCAGCAGCCAAAGACAGGTCGTAAATTCACCCCTCCACTTT
cdr3_aa: CASSQRQVVNSPLHF
d_call: .
v_call: TRBV3-1/TRBV3-2
clone_size: .
j_call: TRBJ1-6

cdr3_nt: TGTGCCAGCAGCCCCCGTGGCGGGGGGCCCGATACGCAGTATTTT
cdr3_aa: CASSPRGGGPDTQYF
d_call: TRBD2
v_call: TRBV11-3
clone_size: .
j_call: TRBJ2-3

cdr3_nt: TGTGCCAGCAGCTGGGGGGCGGACAGGGTACAGCCCCAGCATTTT
cdr3_aa: CASSWGADRVQPQHF
d_call: TRBD1
v_call: TRBV5-6
clone_size: .
j_call: TRBJ1-5

cdr3_nt: TGTGCCACCAGCAGATCCCCGGGAGGGCCTCCCGGGGAGCTGTTTTTT
cdr3_aa: CATSRSPGGPPGELFF
d_call: TRBD2
v_call: TRBV15
clone_size: .
j_call: TRBJ2-2

cdr3_nt: TGTGCCAGCAGCTCCGGGGGTTCCTACGAGCAGTACTTC
cdr3_aa: CASSSGGSYEQYF
d_call: .
v_call: TRBV5-4
clone_size: .
j_call: TRBJ2-7

cdr3_nt: TGTGCCACCAGCGGTCCCGAGGTGGGTGGCACTGAAGCTTTCTTT
cdr3_aa: CATSGPEVGGTEAFF
d_call: .
v_call: TRBV15
clone_size: .
j_call: TRBJ1-1

cdr3_nt: TGTGCCAGCAGTGAGCCCGGGAGTTCCCATGGTGGCTACACCTTC
cdr3_aa: CASSEPGSSHGGYTF
d_call: .
v_call: TRBV6-1
clone_size: .
j_call: TRBJ1-2

cdr3_nt: TGTGCCACCAGCAGGGAGGGGGGGATGAGCAATCAGCCCCAGCATTTT
cdr3_aa: CATSREGGMSNQPQHF
d_call: .
v_call: TRBV15
clone_size: once
j_call: TRBJ1-5

cdr3_nt: TGTGCCAGCAGTGACCCTTCGGGACAGCAGAACACTGAAGCTTTCTTT
cdr3_aa: CASSDPSGQQNTEAFF
d_call: TRBD1
v_call: TRBV6-4
clone_size: .
j_call: TRBJ1-1

cdr3_nt: TGTGCCAGCTCACCGCTAACTAATCAGCCCCAGCATTTT
cdr3_aa: CASSPLTNQPQHF
d_call: .
v_call: TRBV18
clone_size: .
j_call: TRBJ1-5

cdr3_nt: TGTGCCAGCAGCTTAAGACGGGGCACTGAAGCTTTCTTT
cdr3_aa: CASSLRRGTEAFF
d_call: .
v_call: TRBV11-3
clone_size: .
j_call: TRBJ1-1

cdr3_nt: TGTGCCAGCAGCCAATCGCTGGGGGCGCGTTCACCCCTCCACTTT
cdr3_aa: CASSQSLGARSPLHF
d_call: .
v_call: TRBV3-1/TRBV3-2
clone_size: .
j_call: TRBJ1-6

cdr3_nt: TGTGCCAGCAGCGCGCCTGGGACAGGGGGAATGTGGGAGACCCAGTACTTC
cdr3_aa: CASSAPGTGGMWETQYF
d_call: TRBD1
v_call: TRBV11-3
clone_size: few
j_call: TRBJ2-5

cdr3_nt: TGTGCCAGCAGCTTAGGTCCTAGCGGCAGCTCCTACAATGAGCAGTTCTTC
cdr3_aa: CASSLGPSGSSYNEQFF
d_call: TRBD2
v_call: TRBV7-3
clone_size: .
j_call: TRBJ2-1

cdr3_nt: TGTGCCAGCAAGACCGGGACAGGGGGCGAAAAACTGTTTTTT
cdr3_aa: CASKTGTGGEKLFF
d_call: TRBD1
v_call: TRBV2
clone_size: .
j_call: TRBJ1-4

cdr3_nt: TGTGCCACCAAAGGACTAGCGGGGAGTAACAATGAGCAGTTCTTC
cdr3_aa: CATKGLAGSNNEQFF
d_call: TRBD2
v_call: TRBV19
clone_size: .
j_call: TRBJ2-1

cdr3_nt: TGTGCCAGCAGCGGGCGACAGGGGAAAGAAGCAACTAATGAAAAACTGTTTTTT
cdr3_aa: CASSGRQGKEATNEKLFF
d_call: .
v_call: TRBV21-1
clone_size: .
j_call: TRBJ1-4

cdr3_nt: TGTGCCAGTACCTACACAGGTGCTGGAAACACCATATATTTT
cdr3_aa: CASTYTGAGNTIYF
d_call: .
v_call: TRBV19
clone_size: .
j_call: TRBJ1-3

cdr3_nt: TGCGCCAGCAGCCTTACTAGCGGGGGGACATCTGGGGCCAACGTCCTGACTTTC
cdr3_aa: CASSLTSGGTSGANVLTF
d_call: TRBD2
v_call: TRBV5-1
clone_size: .
j_call: TRBJ2-6

cdr3_nt: TGTGCCAGCAGTTTATCGAGCCCGGGCGGGTCACCCCTCCACTTT
cdr3_aa: CASSLSSPGGSPLHF
d_call: .
v_call: TRBV27
clone_size: .
j_call: TRBJ1-6

cdr3_nt: TGTGCCAGCAGTTTAGCGGGAGGGACCAGCGGGGAGCTGTTTTTT
cdr3_aa: CASSLAGGTSGELFF
d_call: TRBD2
v_call: TRBV6-5
clone_size: .
j_call: TRBJ2-2

cdr3_nt: TGTGCCAGCAGCTCCGACACCGGGGAGCTGTTTTTT
cdr3_aa: CASSSDTGELFF
d_call: .
v_call: TRBV7-2
clone_size: .
j_call: TRBJ2-2

cdr3_nt: TGTGCCAGCCTCGAGGGGGACGGAAACACCATATATTTT
cdr3_aa: CASLEGDGNTIYF
d_call: .
v_call: TRBV25-1
clone_size: .
j_call: TRBJ1-3

cdr3_nt: TGTGCCAGCAGCTCACCTAAGACAGGACTCCTTGGAGATACGCAGTATTTT
cdr3_aa: CASSSPKTGLLGDTQYF
d_call: .
v_call: TRBV7-9
clone_size: .
j_call: TRBJ2-3

cdr3_nt: TGCGCCAGCAGCCAGACAGGGGTTACGAACAATCAGCCCCAGCATTTT
cdr3_aa: CASSQTGVTNNQPQHF
d_call: TRBD1
v_call: TRBV4-1
clone_size: .
j_call: TRBJ1-5

cdr3_nt: TGTGCCAGCAGCTTAGTTAGCGGGAGGGCCCCCGGGGAGCTGTTTTTT
cdr3_aa: CASSLVSGRAPGELFF
d_call: TRBD2
v_call: TRBV7-2
clone_size: .
j_call: TRBJ2-2

cdr3_nt: TGTGCCTGGAGTGTAAGGGGCAGGCAATCAACTAATGAAAAACTGTTTTTT
cdr3_aa: CAWSVRGRQSTNEKLFF
d_call: .
v_call: TRBV30
clone_size: .
j_call: TRBJ1-4

cdr3_nt: TGCACCAGCAGAACCGACATGGGGCGAGCCGGGGAGCTGTTTTTT
cdr3_aa: CTSRTDMGRAGELFF
d_call: .
v_call: TRBV5-1
clone_size: .
j_call: TRBJ2-2